This entry is about one T cell receptor beta chain. The sample is drawn from a study of cytomegalovirus exposure and HLA in healthy donors. 60 Vbeta and 13 Jbeta primers were used in PCR. Libraries were prepared by immunoSEQ multiplex PCR; TCRdb keeps only in-frame clonotypes and omits some of them. The sample has around 110,000 clones, roughly 75% seen once; the top ten hold about 2.3%. The J segment lost 6 bases and the V segment lost 7 bases, leaving 8 bases of the junction unmatched. This CDR3 region has 14 residues. The V gene's germline CDR1 is MNHEY and CDR2 SVGAGI. This clonotype was sampled from a man aged 35 to 55 in good health and CMV-seronegative. This chain connects TRBV6-5 to TRBJ2-3; 9 bases line up with TRBD2. The source material was PBMCs. The CDR3 sequence is CASTTRRGGDTQYF. In DNA, the CDR3 is TGTGCCAGCACTACACGGCGGGGGGGGGATACGCAGTATTTT.